This T cell receptor beta chain was recorded in a study of OX40 agonist ivuxolimab in advanced cancers. Study overall: Head and neck, renal cell, melanoma or hepatocellular carcinoma were the cancers that dose-escalation patients had. Study-wide results and caveats: Low normalized T-cell clonal expansion was also seen in some nonresponders. The average count of expanded clones was higher among CD8+ T cells than among CD4+.

Regarding this clone: The target antigen is unknown.

The germline V and J ends were trimmed by 3 bases and 0 bases, with 9 bases remaining between them. The germline gives CDR1 MGHDK, CDR2 SYGVNS. The CDR3 has 15 amino acids. The repertoire was sequenced with immunoSEQ multiplex PCR; TCRdb's copy has only in-frame clones and lacks some. The sample gives about 35,000 clones, 92% of which show up once; around 30% is in the top ten. V is TRBV25-1 and J is TRBJ1-3; D remains unclear. This sequence was found in an adult with an advanced solid tumor such as melanoma, head and neck, liver or kidney cancer. The sample was CD4+ or CD8+ T cells sorted from blood, taken in a trial of the OX40 agonist ivuxolimab. The chain's CDR3 is CASSDHISSGNTIYF. CDR3 DNA sequence: TGTGCCAGCAGTGACCACATTTCCTCTGGAAACACCATATATTTT.